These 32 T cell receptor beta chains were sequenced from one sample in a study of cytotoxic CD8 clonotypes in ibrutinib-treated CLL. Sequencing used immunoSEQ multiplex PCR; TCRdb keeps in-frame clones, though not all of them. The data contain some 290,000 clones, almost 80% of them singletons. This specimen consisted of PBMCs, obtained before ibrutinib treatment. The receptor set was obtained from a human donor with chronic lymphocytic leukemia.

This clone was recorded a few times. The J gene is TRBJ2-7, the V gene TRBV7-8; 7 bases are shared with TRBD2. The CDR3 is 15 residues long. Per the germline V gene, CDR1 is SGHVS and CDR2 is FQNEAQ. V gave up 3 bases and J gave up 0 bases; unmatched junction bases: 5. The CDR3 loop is CASSFSGLSSYEQYF. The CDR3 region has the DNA TGTGCCAGCAGCTTTAGCGGGCTCAGCTCCTACGAGCAGTACTTC. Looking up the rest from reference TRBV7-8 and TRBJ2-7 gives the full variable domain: GAGVSQSPRYKVAKRGQDVALRCDPISGHVSLFWYQQALGQGPEFLTYFQNEAQLDKSGLPSDRFFAERPEGSVSTLKIQRTQQEDSAVYLCASSFSGLSSYEQYFGPGTRLTVT.

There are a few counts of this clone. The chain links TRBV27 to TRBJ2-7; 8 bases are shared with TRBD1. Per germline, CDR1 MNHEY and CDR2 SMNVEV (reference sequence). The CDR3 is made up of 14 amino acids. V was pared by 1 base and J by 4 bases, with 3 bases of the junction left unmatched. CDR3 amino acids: CASSLFQGAYEQYF. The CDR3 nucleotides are TGTGCCAGCAGTTTATTTCAGGGGGCGTACGAGCAGTACTTC.

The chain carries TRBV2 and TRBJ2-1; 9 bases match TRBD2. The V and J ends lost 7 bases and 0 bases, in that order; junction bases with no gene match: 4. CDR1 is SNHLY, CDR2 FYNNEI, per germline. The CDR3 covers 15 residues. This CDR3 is CASTYSGSSYNEQFF. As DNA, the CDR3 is TGTGCCAGCACCTATAGCGGGAGCTCCTACAATGAGCAGTTCTTC.

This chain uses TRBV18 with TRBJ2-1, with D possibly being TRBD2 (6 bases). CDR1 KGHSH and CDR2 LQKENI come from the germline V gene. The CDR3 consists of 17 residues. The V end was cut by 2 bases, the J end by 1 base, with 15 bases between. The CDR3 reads CASSPWRRVRSYNEQFF. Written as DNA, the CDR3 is TGTGCCAGCTCACCATGGCGGAGGGTTCGTTCCTACAATGAGCAGTTCTTC. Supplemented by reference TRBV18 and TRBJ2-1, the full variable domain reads NAGVMQNPRHLVRRRGQEARLRCSPMKGHSHVYWYRQLPEEGLKFMVYLQKENIIDESGMPKERFSAEFPKEGPSILRIQQVVRGDSAAYFCASSPWRRVRSYNEQFFGPGTRLTVL.

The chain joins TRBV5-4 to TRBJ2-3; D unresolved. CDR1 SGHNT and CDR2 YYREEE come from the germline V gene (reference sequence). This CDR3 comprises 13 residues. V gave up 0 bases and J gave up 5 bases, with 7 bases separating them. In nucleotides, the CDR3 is TGTGCCAGCAGCTTGGCCGATCGAGATACGCAGTATTTT. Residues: CASSLADRDTQYF.

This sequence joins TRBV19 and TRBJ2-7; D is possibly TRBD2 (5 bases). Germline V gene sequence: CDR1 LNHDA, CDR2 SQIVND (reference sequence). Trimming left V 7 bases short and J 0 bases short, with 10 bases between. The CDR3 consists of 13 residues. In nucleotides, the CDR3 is TGTGCCAGTACTCCCGGGAACTCCTACGAGCAGTACTTC. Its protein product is CASTPGNSYEQYF.

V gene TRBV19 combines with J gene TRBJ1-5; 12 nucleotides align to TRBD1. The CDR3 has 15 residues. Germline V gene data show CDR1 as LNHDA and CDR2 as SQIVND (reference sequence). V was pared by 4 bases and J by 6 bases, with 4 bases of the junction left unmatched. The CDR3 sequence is CASSKGQGAGQPQHF. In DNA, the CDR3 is TGTGCCAGTAGTAAGGGACAGGGGGCCGGTCAGCCCCAGCATTTT.

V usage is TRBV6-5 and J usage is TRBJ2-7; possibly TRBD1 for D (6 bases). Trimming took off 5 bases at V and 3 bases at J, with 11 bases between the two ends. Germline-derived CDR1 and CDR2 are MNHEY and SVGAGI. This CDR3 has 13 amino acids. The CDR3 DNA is TGTGCCAGCAGTAGGACAGTCTACTACGAGCAGTACTTC. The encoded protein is CASSRTVYYEQYF.

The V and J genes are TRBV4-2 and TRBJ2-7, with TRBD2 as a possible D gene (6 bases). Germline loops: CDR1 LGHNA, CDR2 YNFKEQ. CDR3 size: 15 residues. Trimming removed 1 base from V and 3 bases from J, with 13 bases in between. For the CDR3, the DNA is TGTGCCAGCAGCCAAGCAAGGGCGGGGAACTACGAGCAGTACTTC. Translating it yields CASSQARAGNYEQYF.

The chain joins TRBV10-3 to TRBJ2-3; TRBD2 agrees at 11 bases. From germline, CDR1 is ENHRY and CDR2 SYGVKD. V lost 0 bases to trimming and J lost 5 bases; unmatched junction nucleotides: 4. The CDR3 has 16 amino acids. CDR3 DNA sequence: TGTGCCATCAGTGAGTCCACTAGCGGGAGACTAGATACGCAGTATTTT. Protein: CAISESTSGRLDTQYF.

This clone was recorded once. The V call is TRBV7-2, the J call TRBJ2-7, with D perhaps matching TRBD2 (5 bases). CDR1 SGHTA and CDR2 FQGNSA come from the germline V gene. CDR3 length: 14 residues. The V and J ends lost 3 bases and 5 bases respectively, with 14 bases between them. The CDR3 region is CASSLVARVDEQYF. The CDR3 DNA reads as TGTGCCAGCAGCTTGGTAGCGAGGGTCGACGAGCAGTACTTC.

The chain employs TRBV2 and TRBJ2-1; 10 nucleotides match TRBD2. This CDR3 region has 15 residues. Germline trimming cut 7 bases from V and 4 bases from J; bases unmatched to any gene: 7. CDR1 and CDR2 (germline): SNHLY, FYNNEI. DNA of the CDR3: TGTGCCAGCATCCCGACTAGCGGGTCTTACAATGAGCAGTTCTTC. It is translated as CASIPTSGSYNEQFF.

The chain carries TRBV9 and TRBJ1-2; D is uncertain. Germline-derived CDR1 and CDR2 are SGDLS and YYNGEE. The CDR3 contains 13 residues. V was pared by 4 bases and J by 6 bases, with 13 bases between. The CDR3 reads CASSPIGRDGYTF. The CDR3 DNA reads TGTGCCAGCAGCCCAATTGGGAGGGATGGCTACACCTTC.

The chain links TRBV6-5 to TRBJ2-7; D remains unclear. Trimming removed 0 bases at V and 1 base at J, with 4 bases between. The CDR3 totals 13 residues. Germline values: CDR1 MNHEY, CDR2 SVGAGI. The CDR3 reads CASSYSGSYEQYF. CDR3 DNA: TGTGCCAGCAGTTACTCTGGTTCCTACGAGCAGTACTTC.

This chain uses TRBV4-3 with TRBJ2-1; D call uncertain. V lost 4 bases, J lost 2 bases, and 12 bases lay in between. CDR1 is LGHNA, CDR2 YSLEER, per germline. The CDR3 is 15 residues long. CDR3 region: CASSPTRLAYNEQFF. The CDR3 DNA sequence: TGCGCCAGCAGCCCGACCAGACTGGCCTACAATGAGCAGTTCTTC.

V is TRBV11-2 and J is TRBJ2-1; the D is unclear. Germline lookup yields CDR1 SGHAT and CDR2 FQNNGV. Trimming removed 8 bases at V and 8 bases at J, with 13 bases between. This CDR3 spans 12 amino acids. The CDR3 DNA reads TGTGCCAGCGGTCTTCGGAATTATGAGCAGTTCTTC. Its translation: CASGLRNYEQFF.

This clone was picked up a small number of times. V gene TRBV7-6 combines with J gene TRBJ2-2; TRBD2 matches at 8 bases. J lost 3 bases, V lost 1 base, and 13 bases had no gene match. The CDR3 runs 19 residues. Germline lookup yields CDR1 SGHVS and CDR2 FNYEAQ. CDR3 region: CASSLEFSGVRWDTGELFF. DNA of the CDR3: TGTGCCAGCAGCTTAGAGTTTAGCGGGGTGCGATGGGACACCGGGGAGCTGTTTTTT.

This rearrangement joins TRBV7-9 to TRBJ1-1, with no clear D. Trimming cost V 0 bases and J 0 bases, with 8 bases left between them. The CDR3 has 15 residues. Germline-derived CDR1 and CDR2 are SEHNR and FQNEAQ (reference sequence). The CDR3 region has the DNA TGTGCCAGCAGCTTAGCTTCTGTAATGAACACTGAAGCTTTCTTT. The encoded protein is CASSLASVMNTEAFF.

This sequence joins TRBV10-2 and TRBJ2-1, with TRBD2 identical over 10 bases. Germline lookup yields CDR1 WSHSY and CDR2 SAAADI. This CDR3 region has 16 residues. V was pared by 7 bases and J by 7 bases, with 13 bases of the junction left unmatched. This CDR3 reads CASNKRASGSGNEQFF. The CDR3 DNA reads TGCGCCAGCAACAAAAGGGCTAGCGGGAGTGGGAATGAGCAGTTCTTC.

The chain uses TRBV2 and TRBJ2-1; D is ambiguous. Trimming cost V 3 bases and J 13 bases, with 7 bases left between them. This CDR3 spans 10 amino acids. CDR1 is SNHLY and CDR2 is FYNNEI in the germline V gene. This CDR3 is CASSEGKQFF. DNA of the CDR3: TGTGCCAGCAGTGAGGGGAAACAGTTCTTC. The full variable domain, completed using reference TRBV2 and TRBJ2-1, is EPEVTQTPSHQVTQMGQEVILRCVPISNHLYFYWYRQILGQKVEFLVSFYNNEISEKSEIFDDQFSVERPDGSNFTLKIRSTKLEDSAMYFCASSEGKQFFGPGTRLTVL.

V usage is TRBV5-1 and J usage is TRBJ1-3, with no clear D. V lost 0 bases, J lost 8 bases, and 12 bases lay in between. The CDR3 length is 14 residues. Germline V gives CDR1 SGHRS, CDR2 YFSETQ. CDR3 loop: CASSLAFLEDTIYF. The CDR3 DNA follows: TGCGCCAGCAGCTTGGCCTTCCTGGAAGACACCATATATTTT.

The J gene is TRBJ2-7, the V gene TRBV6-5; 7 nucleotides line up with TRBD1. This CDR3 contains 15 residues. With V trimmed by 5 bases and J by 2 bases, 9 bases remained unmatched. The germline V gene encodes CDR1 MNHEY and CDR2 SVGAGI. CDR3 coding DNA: TGTGCCAGCAGTCCAACTTGGGACAGAGCCTACGAGCAGTACTTC. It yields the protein CASSPTWDRAYEQYF.

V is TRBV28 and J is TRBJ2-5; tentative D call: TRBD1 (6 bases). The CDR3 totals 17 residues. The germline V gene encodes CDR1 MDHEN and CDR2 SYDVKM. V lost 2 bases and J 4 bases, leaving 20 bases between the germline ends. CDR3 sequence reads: CASSLRGWRVRGETQYF. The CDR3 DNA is TGTGCCAGCAGTTTAAGGGGGTGGCGGGTGAGGGGAGAGACCCAGTACTTC.

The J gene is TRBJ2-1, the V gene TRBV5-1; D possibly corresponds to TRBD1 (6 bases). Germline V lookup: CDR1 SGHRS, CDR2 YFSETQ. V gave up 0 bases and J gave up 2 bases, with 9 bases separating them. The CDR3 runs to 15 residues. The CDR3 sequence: CASSLDQGTYNEQFF. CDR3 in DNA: TGCGCCAGCAGCTTGGACCAGGGGACCTACAATGAGCAGTTCTTC.

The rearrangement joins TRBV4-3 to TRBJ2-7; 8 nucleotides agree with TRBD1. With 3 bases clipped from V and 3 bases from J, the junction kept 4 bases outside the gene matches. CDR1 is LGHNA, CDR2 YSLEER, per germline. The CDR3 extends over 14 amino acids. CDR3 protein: CASSQDRVNYEQYF. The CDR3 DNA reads TGCGCCAGCAGCCAGGACAGGGTAAACTACGAGCAGTACTTC.

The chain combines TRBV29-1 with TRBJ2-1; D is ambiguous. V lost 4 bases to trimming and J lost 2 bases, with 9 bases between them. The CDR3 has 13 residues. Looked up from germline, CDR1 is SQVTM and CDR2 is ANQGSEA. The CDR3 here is CSVAATTYNEQFF. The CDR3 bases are TGCAGCGTTGCAGCGACGACCTACAATGAGCAGTTCTTC.

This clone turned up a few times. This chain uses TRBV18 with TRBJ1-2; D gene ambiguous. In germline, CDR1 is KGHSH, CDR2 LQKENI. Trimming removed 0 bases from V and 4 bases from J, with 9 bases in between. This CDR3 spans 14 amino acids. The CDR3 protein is CASSPPTVTYGYTF. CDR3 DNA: TGTGCCAGCTCACCACCAACAGTTACCTATGGCTACACCTTC.

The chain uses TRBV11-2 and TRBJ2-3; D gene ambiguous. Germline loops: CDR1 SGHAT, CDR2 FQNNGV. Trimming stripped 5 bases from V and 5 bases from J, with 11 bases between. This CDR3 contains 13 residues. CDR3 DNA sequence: TGTGCCAGCAGCCGTGGACCGGTAGATACGCAGTATTTT. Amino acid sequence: CASSRGPVDTQYF.

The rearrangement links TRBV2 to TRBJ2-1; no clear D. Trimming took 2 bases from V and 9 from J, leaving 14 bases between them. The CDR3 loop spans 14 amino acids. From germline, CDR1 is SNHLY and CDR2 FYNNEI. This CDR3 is CASSELLVRGEQFF. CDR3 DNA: TGTGCCAGCAGTGAACTCCTAGTACGAGGTGAGCAGTTCTTC.

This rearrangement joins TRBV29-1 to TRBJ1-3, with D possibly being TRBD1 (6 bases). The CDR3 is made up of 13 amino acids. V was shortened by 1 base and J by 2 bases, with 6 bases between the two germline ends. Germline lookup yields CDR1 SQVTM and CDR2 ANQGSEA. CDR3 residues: CSVEGTAGNTIYF. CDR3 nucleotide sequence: TGCAGCGTTGAAGGGACAGCTGGAAACACCATATATTTT.

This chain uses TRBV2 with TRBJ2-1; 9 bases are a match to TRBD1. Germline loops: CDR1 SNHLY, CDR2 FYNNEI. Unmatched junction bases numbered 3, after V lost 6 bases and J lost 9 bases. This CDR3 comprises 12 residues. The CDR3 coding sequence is TGTGCCAGCAGACCGGACAGGGGTGAGCAGTTCTTC. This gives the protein CASRPDRGEQFF.

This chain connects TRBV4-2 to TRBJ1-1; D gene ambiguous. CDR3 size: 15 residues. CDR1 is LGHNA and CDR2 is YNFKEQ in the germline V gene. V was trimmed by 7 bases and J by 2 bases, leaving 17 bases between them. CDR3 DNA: TGTGCCAGCACTCGAGTGGATGGGCTAAACACTGAAGCTTTCTTT. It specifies CASTRVDGLNTEAFF.